Each of the 11 T cell receptor beta chains below was sequenced from the same sample in a study of cytomegalovirus exposure and HLA in healthy donors. Primers included in the PCR were 60 Vbeta and 13 Jbeta primers. Profiled with immunoSEQ multiplex PCR; TCRdb holds only in-frame clones, not every one. The sample carries 180,000 or so clones, less than 90% recorded once. The specimen sequenced was PBMCs. The receptors here all came from a woman aged 25 to 39 in good health and CMV-seronegative.

The chain employs TRBV19 and TRBJ2-3; 9 bases map to TRBD2. The CDR3 length is 14 residues. The germline CDR1 and CDR2 sequences are LNHDA and SQIVND (reference sequence). After removal of 7 bases from V and 3 bases from J, the junction contained 5 bases not matched to a gene. CDR3 amino acids: CASNPGLATDTQYF. The CDR3 DNA follows: TGTGCCAGTAATCCGGGACTAGCAACAGATACGCAGTATTTT.

The rearrangement uses TRBV6-1 and TRBJ1-5; D possibly corresponds to TRBD1 (6 bases). CDR1 and CDR2 (germline): MNHNS, SASEGT. With 3 bases removed from V and 6 bases from J, the gap between germline ends came to 12 bases. This CDR3 is built from 14 residues. The CDR3 loop reads CASSDRRGSQPQHF. For the CDR3, the DNA is TGTGCCAGCAGTGACCGCAGGGGTAGTCAGCCCCAGCATTTT.

The genes are TRBV4-1 and TRBJ1-4; no reliable D call. The germline V gene has CDR1 MGHRA and CDR2 YSYEKL. This CDR3 comprises 15 residues. V lost 0 bases, J lost 4 bases, and 9 bases lay in between. For the CDR3, the DNA is TGCGCCAGCAGCCAAGATATCGCGTTTAATGAAAAACTGTTTTTT. Protein product: CASSQDIAFNEKLFF.

Remarks on this clone: The identical CDR3 is also encoded by other nucleotide sequences in the sample. The chain joins TRBV5-1 to TRBJ1-1; tentatively, D is TRBD1 (5 bases). CDR1 and CDR2 from the germline V gene are SGHRS and YFSETQ. This CDR3 is 14 amino acids long. V lost 4 bases to trimming and J lost 0 bases, with 10 bases between them. This CDR3 reads CASSLDSMNTEAFF. The CDR3 DNA is TGCGCCAGCAGCCTCGACAGCATGAACACTGAAGCTTTCTTT.

About this clone: At the DNA level, this CDR3 is encoded by other sequences in the same sample as well. The rearrangement links TRBV5-1 to TRBJ1-4; no clear D gene. V was shortened by 8 bases and J by 3 bases, with 17 bases between the two germline ends. The V gene's germline CDR1 is SGHRS and CDR2 YFSETQ. The CDR3 loop spans 15 amino acids. CDR3 amino acids: CASSLVDGANEKLFF. The CDR3 DNA reads as TGCGCCAGTAGCCTGGTGGATGGAGCTAATGAAAAACTGTTTTTT.

The chain recombines TRBV15 with TRBJ2-7, with D unresolved. Trimming stripped 0 bases from V and 1 base from J, with 10 bases between. In germline, CDR1 is LNHNV, CDR2 YYDKDF (reference sequence). CDR3 size: 15 residues. The DNA of the CDR3 is TGTGCCACCAGCAGAGATCGAACTGGTTCCTACGAGCAGTACTTC. The encoded protein is CATSRDRTGSYEQYF.

This sequence joins TRBV5-6 and TRBJ1-1; the match to TRBD1 covers 7 bases. Germline CDR1 reads SGHDT; CDR2 reads YYEEEE. V shed 4 bases, J shed 0 bases, and the junction held 9 bases outside the gene matches. CDR3 length: 16 amino acids. The CDR3 sequence: CASSSVTGQMNTEAFF. In nucleotides, the CDR3 is TGTGCCAGCAGCAGCGTAACGGGACAGATGAACACTGAAGCTTTCTTT.

The chain links TRBV4-2 to TRBJ2-7; possibly TRBD2 for D (5 bases). CDR1 is LGHNA, CDR2 YNFKEQ, per germline. The CDR3 loop spans 14 amino acids. Between the trimmed V and J ends, which lost 2 bases and 0 bases, there was a span of 8 bases. DNA for the CDR3: TGTGCCAGCAGCCAATATGAGGGCTCCTACGAGCAGTACTTC. Its translation: CASSQYEGSYEQYF.

This clone appeared a few times. The chain has TRBV19 and TRBJ2-7, with 8 positions matching TRBD2. The germline gives CDR1 LNHDA, CDR2 SQIVND (reference sequence). The CDR3 extends over 14 amino acids. With V trimmed by 6 bases and J by 3 bases, 7 bases remained unmatched. The CDR3 region is CASRKAGEVYEQYF. The CDR3 DNA sequence: TGTGCCAGTAGGAAAGCGGGAGAAGTCTACGAGCAGTACTTC.

Written as DNA, the CDR3 is TGCGCCAGCAGCTCGGACCCCTCCGGGACAGGGGACTACGAGCAGTACTTC. Translating it yields CASSSDPSGTGDYEQYF. The V and J genes are TRBV5-1 and TRBJ2-7, with 10 bases that match TRBD1. Losses at the gene ends were 3 bases for V and 3 bases for J; bases not matched to a gene: 12. Germline-derived CDR1 and CDR2 are SGHRS and YFSETQ. The CDR3 is made up of 17 amino acids. Drawing the rest from reference TRBV5-1 and TRBJ2-7, the complete variable domain is KAGVTQTPRYLIKTRGQQVTLSCSPISGHRSVSWYQQTPGQGLQFLFEYFSETQRNKGNFPGRFSGRQFSNSRSEMNVSTLELGDSALYLCASSSDPSGTGDYEQYFGPGTRLTVT.

The chain couples TRBV5-1 to TRBJ2-7; D uncertain. V was shortened by 2 bases and J by 0 bases, with 12 bases between the two germline ends. Germline V gene lookup returns CDR1 SGHRS and CDR2 YFSETQ. The CDR3 is made up of 15 amino acids. The CDR3 nucleotides are TGCGCCAGCAGCTTTCTAGGCGATCCCTCCTACGAGCAGTACTTC. Translation: CASSFLGDPSYEQYF.